These 10 T cell receptor beta chains came from one sample sequenced in a study of metastatic and nonmetastatic thyroid tumors. None of the patients had undergone any treatment ahead of thyroid surgery. TCRdb re-called the PCR reads via MiXCR. The data show fewer than 40,000 clones, with roughly 17% seen just once and 3.4% held by the top ten. Input material: blood. These receptors were obtained from a female donor with papillary thyroid cancer or a benign thyroid nodule (not recorded which). Some clones in this sample may be carry-over from other donors' samples.

The chain joins TRBV19 to TRBJ2-1; the D is unclear. The germline gives CDR1 LNHDA, CDR2 SQIVND (reference sequence). The CDR3 extends over 14 amino acids. The V gene lost 3 bases and the J gene lost 9 bases, with 15 bases spanning the gap. The CDR3 reads CASSMFSGRTEQFF. In DNA form, the CDR3 reads TGTGCCAGTAGTATGTTTTCAGGTCGCACTGAGCAGTTCTTC.

This clone was observed a handful of times. The chain uses TRBV28 and TRBJ1-2; tentative D call: TRBD1 (5 bases). The CDR3 runs 15 residues. V was trimmed by 7 bases and J by 7 bases, leaving 22 bases between them. Per germline, CDR1 MDHEN and CDR2 SYDVKM. The CDR3 DNA is TGTGCCAGCACCCCCTCAAGCGGGGCGCATTGTGGCTACACCTTC. Protein: CASTPSSGAHCGYTF.

This clone appeared many times. The chain uses TRBV3-1 and TRBJ2-7; 10 bases line up with TRBD2. After removal of 4 bases from V and 5 bases from J, the junction contained 11 bases not matched to a gene. Germline V lookup: CDR1 LGHDT, CDR2 YNNKEL (reference sequence). This CDR3 is 16 amino acids long. The CDR3 bases are TGTGCCAGCAGCCCCTATAGTAGCGGGAGGTCCCACGAGCAGTACTTC. This translates into CASSPYSSGRSHEQYF.

A word on this clone: A clone one base away is much larger, so this may be a read error. CDR3 sequence: CAGRSGLEETQYF. Written as DNA, the CDR3 is TGTGCCGGCAGGTCGGGACTGGAAGAGACCCAGTACTTC. The V call is TRBV7-3, the J call TRBJ2-5; D possibly corresponds to TRBD2 (6 bases). This CDR3 has 13 residues. Germline V lookup: CDR1 SGHTA, CDR2 FQGTGA.

This clone was observed a handful of times. A read error may be the cause here, since a much bigger clone is one base away. The chain joins TRBV6-1 to TRBJ1-4; no clear D. V was pared by 8 bases and J by 5 bases, with 21 bases between. This CDR3 comprises 16 residues. The germline CDR1 and CDR2 sequences are MNHNS and SASEGT. The CDR3 DNA reads as TGTGCCAGCGGTCCAGGTGGGAGGTTCCTAAATGAAAAACTGTTTTTT. Translating it yields CASGPGGRFLNEKLFF.

This clone occurred many times. This sequence joins TRBV29-1 and TRBJ2-1, with D possibly TRBD2 on 6 matching bases. The CDR3 contains 14 residues. Germline V gene data show CDR1 as SQVTM and CDR2 as ANQGSEA. Between the trimmed V and J ends, which lost 1 base and 8 bases, there was a span of 15 bases. The CDR3: CSVEGRVYIDEQFF. The CDR3 region has the DNA TGCAGCGTTGAAGGGAGGGTTTACATTGATGAGCAGTTCTTC.

This clone was picked up many times. The rearrangement uses TRBV15 and TRBJ2-7, with 8 bases lining up with TRBD1. This CDR3 has 16 amino acids. Germline values: CDR1 LNHNV, CDR2 YYDKDF (reference sequence). V trimming: 3 bases; J trimming: 0 bases; junction bases outside the gene matches: 7. As DNA, the CDR3 is TGTGCCACCAGCAGGTCTACAGGGGGACCCTCCTACGAGCAGTACTTC. This encodes CATSRSTGGPSYEQYF.

This clone was detected ten times or more. This chain joins TRBV5-1 and TRBJ2-1; D tentatively reads TRBD1 or TRBD2 (5 bases each). The CDR3 covers 16 residues. Germline lookup yields CDR1 SGHRS and CDR2 YFSETQ. V was shortened by 3 bases and J by 0 bases, with 13 bases between the two germline ends. DNA for the CDR3: TGCGCCAGCAGCTGGGGGTTGGGGCGCTCCTACAATGAGCAGTTCTTC. It encodes CASSWGLGRSYNEQFF.

In its sample, this clone was seen many times. The chain links TRBV6-1 to TRBJ2-1; TRBD2 matches at 7 bases. The CDR3 covers 15 residues. Germline loops: CDR1 MNHNS, CDR2 SASEGT. J was trimmed by 7 bases and V by 4 bases; bases with no gene match: 10. CDR3 in amino acids: CASSASLSSGNEQFF. In DNA, the CDR3 is TGTGCCAGCAGTGCCTCCCTTTCTAGCGGTAATGAGCAGTTCTTC.

This clone was found many times. Other DNA sequences in this sample translate to the same CDR3. The V gene is TRBV15, the J gene TRBJ2-3; possibly TRBD2 for D (7 bases). This CDR3 contains 16 residues. The V end lost 5 bases, the J end lost 6 bases, and 21 bases lay between the germline ends. Germline V gene lookup returns CDR1 LNHNV and CDR2 YYDKDF (reference sequence). The CDR3 DNA follows: TGTGCCACCAGCTGGAGTGGGGGGGGCGGGCGGGATACGCAGTATTTT. Translating it yields CATSWSGGGGRDTQYF.